This TCR beta chain emerged from a study of tumor and adjacent non-tumor tissue in lung cancer. Study overall: The patients, approximately 9 men and 4 or 5 women, were roughly 31 to 80 with stage I to III disease.

RNA was extracted from bulk tissue without any cell sorting. CDR3 length: 16 residues. CDR1 MNHEY and CDR2 SVGAGI come from the germline V gene. The library came from three nested PCR rounds adapted from ARM-PCR protocols. One entry per CDR3 protein results from TCRdb running MiXCR on the multiplex PCR reads. The sample comprises over 110,000 distinct CDR3 sequences, approximately 70% of which are singletons, and about 20% rests with the top ten. Note on this clonotype: Its antigen remains unknown. Relative to the germline gene, one junction end is altered; a read error may explain this.

Overall study results and limits: Normal lung showed higher cumulative top 100 clone frequency than tumor. Significantly higher TCR diversity was found in tumor than normal lung.

The clonotype was recovered from a man in his 60s with small cell lung cancer. The genes are TRBV6-5 and TRBJ2-1; 8 nucleotides agree with TRBD2. The source material was lung tumor tissue. The CDR3 DNA sequence: TGTGCCAGCACTTACTCGTCATTAGCGGGGTACAATGAGCAGTTCTTC. It encodes CASTYSSLAGYNEQFF.